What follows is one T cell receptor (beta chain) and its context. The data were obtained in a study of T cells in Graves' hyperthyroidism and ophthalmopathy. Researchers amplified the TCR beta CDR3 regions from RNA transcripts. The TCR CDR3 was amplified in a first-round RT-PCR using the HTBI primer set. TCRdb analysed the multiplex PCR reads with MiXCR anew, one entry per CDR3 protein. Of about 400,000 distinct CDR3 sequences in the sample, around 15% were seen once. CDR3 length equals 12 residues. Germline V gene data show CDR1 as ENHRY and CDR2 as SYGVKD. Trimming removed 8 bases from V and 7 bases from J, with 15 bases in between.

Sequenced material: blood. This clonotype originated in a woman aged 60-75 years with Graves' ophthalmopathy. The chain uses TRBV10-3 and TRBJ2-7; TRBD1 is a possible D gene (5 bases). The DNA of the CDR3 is TGTGCCATCCTAGACAGCCAAGGGGAGCAGTACTTC. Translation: CAILDSQGEQYF.